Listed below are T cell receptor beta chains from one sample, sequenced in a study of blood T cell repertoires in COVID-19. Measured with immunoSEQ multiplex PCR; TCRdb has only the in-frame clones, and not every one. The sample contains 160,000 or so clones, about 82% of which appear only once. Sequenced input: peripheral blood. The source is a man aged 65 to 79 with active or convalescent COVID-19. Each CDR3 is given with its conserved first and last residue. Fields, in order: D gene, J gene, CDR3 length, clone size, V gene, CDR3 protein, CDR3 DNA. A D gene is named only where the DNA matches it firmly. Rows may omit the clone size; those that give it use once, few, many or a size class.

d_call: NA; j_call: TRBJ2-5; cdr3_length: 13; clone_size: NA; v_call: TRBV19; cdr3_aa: CASSSGSQETQYF; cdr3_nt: TGTGCCAGTAGCTCGGGGAGCCAAGAGACCCAGTACTTC
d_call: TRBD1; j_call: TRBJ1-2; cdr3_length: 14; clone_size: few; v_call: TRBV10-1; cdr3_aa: CASSPGTGAIGYTF; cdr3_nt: TGCGCCAGCAGCCCCGGGACAGGGGCTATCGGCTACACCTTC
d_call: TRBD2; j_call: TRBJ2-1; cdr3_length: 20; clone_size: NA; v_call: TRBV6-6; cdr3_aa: CASSPVRAGGPPSSYNEQFF; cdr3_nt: TGTGCCAGCAGCCCCGTACGAGCGGGGGGGCCACCGAGCTCCTACAATGAGCAGTTCTTC
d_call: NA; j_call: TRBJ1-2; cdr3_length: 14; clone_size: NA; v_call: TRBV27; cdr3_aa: CASRPNRDWYGYTF; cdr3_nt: TGTGCCAGCAGACCTAACAGGGATTGGTATGGCTACACCTTC
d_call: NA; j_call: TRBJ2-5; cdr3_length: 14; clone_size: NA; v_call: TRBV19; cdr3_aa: CASSDQSGGETQYF; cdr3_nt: TGTGCCAGTAGTGACCAAAGCGGTGGGGAGACCCAGTACTTC
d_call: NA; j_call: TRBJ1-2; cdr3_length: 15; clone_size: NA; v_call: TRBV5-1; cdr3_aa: CASSFSGWGDYGYTF; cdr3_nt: TGCGCCAGCAGCTTTAGTGGTTGGGGCGATTATGGCTACACCTTC
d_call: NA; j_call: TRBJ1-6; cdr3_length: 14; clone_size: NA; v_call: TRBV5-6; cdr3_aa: CASSLRGINSPLHF; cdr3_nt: TGTGCCAGCAGCTTGCGGGGGATCAATTCACCCCTCCACTTT
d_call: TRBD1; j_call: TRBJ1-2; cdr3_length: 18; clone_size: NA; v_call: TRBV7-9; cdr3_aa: CASSQTRRTGRFARGYTF; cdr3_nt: TGTGCCAGCAGCCAGACAAGAAGGACAGGCCGTTTCGCACGCGGCTACACCTTC
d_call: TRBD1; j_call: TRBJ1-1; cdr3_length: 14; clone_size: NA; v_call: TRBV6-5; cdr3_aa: CASSSGTGTTEAFF; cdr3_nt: TGTGCCAGCAGTAGCGGGACAGGGACGACTGAAGCTTTCTTT
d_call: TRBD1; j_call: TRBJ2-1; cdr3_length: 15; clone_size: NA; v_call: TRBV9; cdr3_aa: CASSVDRGQYNEQFF; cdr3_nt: TGTGCCAGCAGCGTAGACAGGGGGCAATACAATGAGCAGTTCTTC
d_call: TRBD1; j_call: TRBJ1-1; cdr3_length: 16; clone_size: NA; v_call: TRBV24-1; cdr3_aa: CATSDLGQAGNTEAFF; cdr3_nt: TGTGCCACCAGTGACCTGGGACAGGCCGGGAACACTGAAGCTTTCTTT
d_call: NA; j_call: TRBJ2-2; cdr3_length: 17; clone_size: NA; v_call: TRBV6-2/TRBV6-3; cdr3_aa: CASSSPPGQANTGELFF; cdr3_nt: TGTGCCAGCAGTTCCCCCCCGGGACAAGCGAACACCGGGGAGCTGTTTTTT
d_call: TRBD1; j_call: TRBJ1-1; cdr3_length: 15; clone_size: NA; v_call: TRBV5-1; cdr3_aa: CASSLGGTGVTEAFF; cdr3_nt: TGCGCCAGCAGCTTGGGCGGGACAGGGGTGACTGAAGCTTTCTTT
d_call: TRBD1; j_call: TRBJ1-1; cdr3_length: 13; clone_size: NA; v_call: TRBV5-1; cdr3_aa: CASSVGQGAEAFF; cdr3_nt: TGCGCCAGCAGCGTTGGACAGGGGGCAGAAGCTTTCTTT
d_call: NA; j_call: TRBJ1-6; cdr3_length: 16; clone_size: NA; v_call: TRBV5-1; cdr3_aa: CASTPGGYSYNSPLHF; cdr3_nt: TGCGCCAGCACTCCGGGGGGGTACAGTTATAATTCACCCCTCCACTTT
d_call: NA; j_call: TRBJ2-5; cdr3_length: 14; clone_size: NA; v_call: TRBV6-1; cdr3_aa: CASSDPGRGETQYF; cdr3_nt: TGTGCCAGCAGTGACCCTGGCAGGGGAGAGACCCAGTACTTC
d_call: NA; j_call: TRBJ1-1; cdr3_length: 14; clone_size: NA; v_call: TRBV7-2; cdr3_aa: CASSFERGNTEAFF; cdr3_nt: TGTGCCAGCAGCTTCGAGCGGGGGAACACTGAAGCTTTCTTT
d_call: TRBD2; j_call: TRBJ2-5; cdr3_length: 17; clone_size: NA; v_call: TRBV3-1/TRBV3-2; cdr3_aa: CASSLTQGLAGWKTQYF; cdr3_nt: TGTGCCAGCAGCCTGACCCAAGGACTAGCGGGGTGGAAGACCCAGTACTTC
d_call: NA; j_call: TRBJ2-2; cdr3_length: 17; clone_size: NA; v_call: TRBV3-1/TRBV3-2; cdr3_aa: CASSQESVPPGTGELFF; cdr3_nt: TGTGCCAGCAGCCAAGAATCAGTCCCACCGGGCACCGGGGAGCTGTTTTTT
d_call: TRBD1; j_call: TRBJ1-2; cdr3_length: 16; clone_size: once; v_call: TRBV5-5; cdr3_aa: CASSLVVSGQSYGYTF; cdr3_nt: TGTGCCAGCAGCTTGGTTGTTTCGGGACAGTCTTATGGCTACACCTTC
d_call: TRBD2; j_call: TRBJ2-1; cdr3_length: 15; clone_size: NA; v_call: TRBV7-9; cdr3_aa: CASSPPGLAGGLQFF; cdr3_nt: TGTGCCAGCAGCCCCCCGGGACTAGCGGGAGGGTTGCAGTTCTTC
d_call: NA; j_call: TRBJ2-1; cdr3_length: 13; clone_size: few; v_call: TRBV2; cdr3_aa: CASSPVGVLEEFF; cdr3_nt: TGTGCCAGCAGTCCCGTTGGGGTTTTGGAGGAGTTCTTC
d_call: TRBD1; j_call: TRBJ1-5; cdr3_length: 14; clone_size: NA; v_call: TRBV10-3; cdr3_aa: CAISGTGGNQPQHF; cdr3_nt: TGTGCCATCAGTGGGACAGGGGGTAATCAGCCCCAGCATTTT
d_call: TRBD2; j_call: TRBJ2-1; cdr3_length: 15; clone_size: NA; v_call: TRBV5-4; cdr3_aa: CASSLNLAGGDEQFF; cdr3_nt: TGTGCCAGCAGCTTGAACCTAGCGGGAGGTGATGAGCAGTTCTTC
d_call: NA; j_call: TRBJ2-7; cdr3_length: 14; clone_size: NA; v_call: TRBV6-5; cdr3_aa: CASSYGQGFYEQYF; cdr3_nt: TGTGCCAGCAGTTACGGCCAGGGGTTCTACGAGCAGTACTTC
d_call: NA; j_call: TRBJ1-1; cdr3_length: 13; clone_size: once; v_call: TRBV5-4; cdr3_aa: CASSPPMNTEAFF; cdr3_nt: TGTGCCAGCAGCCCCCCTATGAACACTGAAGCTTTCTTT
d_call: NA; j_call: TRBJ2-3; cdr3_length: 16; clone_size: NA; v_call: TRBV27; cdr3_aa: CASSGLAARPTDTQYF; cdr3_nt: TGTGCCAGCAGTGGCCTTGCGGCGAGACCCACAGATACGCAGTATTTT
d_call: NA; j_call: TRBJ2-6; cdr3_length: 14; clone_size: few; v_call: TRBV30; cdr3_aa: CAWGRDSGANVLTF; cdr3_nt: TGTGCCTGGGGACGGGACTCTGGGGCCAACGTCCTGACTTTC
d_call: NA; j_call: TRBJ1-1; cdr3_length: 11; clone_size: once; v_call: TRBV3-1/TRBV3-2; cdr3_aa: CASSQAGEAFF; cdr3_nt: TGTGCCAGCAGCCAAGCGGGTGAAGCTTTCTTT
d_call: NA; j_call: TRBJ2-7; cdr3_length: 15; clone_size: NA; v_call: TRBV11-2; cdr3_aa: CASSLAAYSSYEQYF; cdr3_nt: TGTGCCAGCAGCTTAGCTGCGTACAGCTCCTACGAGCAGTACTTC
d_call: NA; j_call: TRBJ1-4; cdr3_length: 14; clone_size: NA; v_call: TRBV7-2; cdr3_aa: CASSLGQFNEKLFF; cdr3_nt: TGTGCCAGCAGCCTGGGACAATTTAATGAAAAACTGTTTTTT
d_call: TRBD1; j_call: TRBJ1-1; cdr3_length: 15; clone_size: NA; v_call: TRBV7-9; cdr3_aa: CASSPDDRGHTEAFF; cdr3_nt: TGTGCCAGCAGCCCAGACGACAGGGGGCACACTGAAGCTTTCTTT
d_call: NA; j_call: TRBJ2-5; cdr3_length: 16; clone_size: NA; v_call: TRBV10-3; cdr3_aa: CAISASPVNSQETQYF; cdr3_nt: TGTGCCATCAGCGCCTCCCCGGTTAACTCACAAGAGACCCAGTACTTC
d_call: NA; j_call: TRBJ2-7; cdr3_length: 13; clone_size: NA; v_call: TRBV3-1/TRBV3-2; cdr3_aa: CASSQETVGEQYF; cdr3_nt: TGTGCCAGCAGCCAAGAAACAGTGGGCGAGCAGTACTTC
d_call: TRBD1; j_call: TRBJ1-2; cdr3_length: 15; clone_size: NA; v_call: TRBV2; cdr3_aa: CASSKGGQGWYGYTF; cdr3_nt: TGTGCCAGCAGTAAGGGGGGACAGGGGTGGTATGGCTACACCTTC
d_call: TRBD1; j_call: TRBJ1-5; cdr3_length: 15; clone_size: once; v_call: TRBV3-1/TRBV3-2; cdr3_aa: CASSPQQGRNQPQHF; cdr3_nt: TGTGCCAGCAGCCCTCAACAGGGGAGAAATCAGCCCCAGCATTTT
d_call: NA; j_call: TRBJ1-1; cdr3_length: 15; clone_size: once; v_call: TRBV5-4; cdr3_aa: CASNRREGGNTEAFF; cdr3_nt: TGTGCCAGCAACAGAAGGGAGGGGGGTAACACTGAAGCTTTCTTT
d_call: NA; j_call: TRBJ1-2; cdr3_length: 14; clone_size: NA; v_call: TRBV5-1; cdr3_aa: CASSLGDPNYGYTF; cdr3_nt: TGCGCCAGCAGCCTAGGGGATCCTAACTATGGCTACACCTTC
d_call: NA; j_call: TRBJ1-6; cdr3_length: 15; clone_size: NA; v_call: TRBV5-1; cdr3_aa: CASSLGQGSDSPLHF; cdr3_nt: TGCGCCAGCAGCTTGGGGCAGGGCTCGGATTCACCCCTCCACTTT
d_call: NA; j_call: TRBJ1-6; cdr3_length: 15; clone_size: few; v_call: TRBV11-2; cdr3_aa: CASSPSTGYNSPLHF; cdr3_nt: TGTGCCAGCAGCCCATCGACAGGCTATAATTCACCCCTCCACTTT
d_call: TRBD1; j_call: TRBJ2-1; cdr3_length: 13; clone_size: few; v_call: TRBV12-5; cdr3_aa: CASGADRGNEQFF; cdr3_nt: TGTGCTAGTGGAGCGGACAGGGGCAATGAGCAGTTCTTC
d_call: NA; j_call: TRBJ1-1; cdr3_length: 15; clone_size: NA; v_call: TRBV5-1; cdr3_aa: CASNPGDVGNTEAFF; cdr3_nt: TGCGCCAGCAATCCAGGGGATGTGGGGAACACTGAAGCTTTCTTT
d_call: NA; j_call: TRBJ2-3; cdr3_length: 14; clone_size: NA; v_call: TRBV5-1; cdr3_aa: CASSSPRGTDTQYF; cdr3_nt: TGCGCCAGCAGTAGCCCCAGGGGCACAGATACGCAGTATTTT
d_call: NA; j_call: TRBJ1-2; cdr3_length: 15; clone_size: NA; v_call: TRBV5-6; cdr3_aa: CASSLNWSPNYGYTF; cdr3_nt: TGTGCCAGCAGCTTGAATTGGAGCCCCAACTATGGCTACACCTTC
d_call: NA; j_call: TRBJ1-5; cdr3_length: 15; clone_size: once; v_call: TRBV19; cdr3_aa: CASTPGENSNQPQHF; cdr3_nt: TGTGCCAGTACTCCCGGGGAGAATAGCAATCAGCCCCAGCATTTT
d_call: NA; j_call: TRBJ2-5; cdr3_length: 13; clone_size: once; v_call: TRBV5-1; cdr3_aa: CASSLRDQETQYF; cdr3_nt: TGCGCCAGCAGCTTGCGGGATCAAGAGACCCAGTACTTC
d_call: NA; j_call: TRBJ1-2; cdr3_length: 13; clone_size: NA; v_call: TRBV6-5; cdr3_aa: CASSYNRANGYTF; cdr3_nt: TGTGCCAGCAGTTATAACAGGGCGAATGGCTACACCTTC
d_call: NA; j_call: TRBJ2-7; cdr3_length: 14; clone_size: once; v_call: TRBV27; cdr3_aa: CASSPRTGAYEQYF; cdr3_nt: TGTGCCAGCAGTCCGCGGACGGGGGCCTACGAGCAGTACTTC
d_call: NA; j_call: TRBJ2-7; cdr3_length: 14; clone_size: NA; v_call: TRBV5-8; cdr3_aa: CASSLTPGFNEQYF; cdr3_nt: TGTGCCAGCAGCTTGACCCCTGGCTTCAACGAGCAGTACTTC
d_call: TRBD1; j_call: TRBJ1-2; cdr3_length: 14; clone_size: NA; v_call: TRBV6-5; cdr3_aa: CASSIRGRLDGYTF; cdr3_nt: TGTGCCAGCAGTATCAGGGGGCGCCTCGATGGCTACACCTTC
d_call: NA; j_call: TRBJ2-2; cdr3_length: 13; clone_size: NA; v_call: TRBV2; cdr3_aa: CATRSRDLGELFF; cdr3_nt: TGTGCCACCCGATCGCGAGATCTCGGGGAGCTGTTTTTT
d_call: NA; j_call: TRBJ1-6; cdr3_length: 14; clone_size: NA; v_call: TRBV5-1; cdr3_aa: CASSLGQTSSPLHF; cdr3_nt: TGCGCCAGCAGCTTGGGACAGACAAGTTCACCCCTCCACTTT
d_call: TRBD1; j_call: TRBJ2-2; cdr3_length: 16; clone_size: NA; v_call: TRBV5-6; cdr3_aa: CASSFDRGLPGGELFF; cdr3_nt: TGTGCCAGCAGCTTCGACAGGGGGCTTCCAGGCGGGGAGCTGTTTTTT
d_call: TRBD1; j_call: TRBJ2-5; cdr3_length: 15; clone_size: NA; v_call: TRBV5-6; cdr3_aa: CASSLGQGAGETQYF; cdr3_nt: TGTGCCAGCAGCTTGGGGCAGGGGGCTGGCGAGACCCAGTACTTC
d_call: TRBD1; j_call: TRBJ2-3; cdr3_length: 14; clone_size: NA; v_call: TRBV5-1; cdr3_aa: CASSLTGGDDTQYF; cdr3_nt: TGCGCCAGCAGCTTGACAGGGGGCGATGATACGCAGTATTTT
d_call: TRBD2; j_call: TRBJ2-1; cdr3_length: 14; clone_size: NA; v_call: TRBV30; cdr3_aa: CAWSVGGLADEQFF; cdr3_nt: TGTGCCTGGAGTGTAGGGGGACTAGCCGATGAGCAGTTCTTC
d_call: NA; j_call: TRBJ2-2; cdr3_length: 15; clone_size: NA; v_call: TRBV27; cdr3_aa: CASRAQGGNTGELFF; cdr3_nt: TGTGCCAGCCGTGCCCAGGGGGGGAACACCGGGGAGCTGTTTTTT
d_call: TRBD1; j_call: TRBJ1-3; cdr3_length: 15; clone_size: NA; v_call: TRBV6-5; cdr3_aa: CASGRQGNSGNTIYF; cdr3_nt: TGTGCCAGCGGACGACAGGGTAACTCTGGAAACACCATATATTTT
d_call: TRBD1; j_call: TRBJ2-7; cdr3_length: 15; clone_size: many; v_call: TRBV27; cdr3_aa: CASSRTGTGTYEQYF; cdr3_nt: TGTGCCAGCAGTCGGACCGGGACAGGGACCTACGAGCAGTACTTC